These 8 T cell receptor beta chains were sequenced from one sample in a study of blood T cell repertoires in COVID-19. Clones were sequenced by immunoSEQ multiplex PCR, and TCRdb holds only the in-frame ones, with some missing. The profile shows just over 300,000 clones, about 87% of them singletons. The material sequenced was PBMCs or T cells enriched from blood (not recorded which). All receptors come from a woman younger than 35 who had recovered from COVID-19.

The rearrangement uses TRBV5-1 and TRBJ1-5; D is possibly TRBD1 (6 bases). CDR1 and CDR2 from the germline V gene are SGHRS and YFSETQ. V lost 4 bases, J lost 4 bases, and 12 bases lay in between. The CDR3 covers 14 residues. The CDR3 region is CASSQTGGNQPQHF. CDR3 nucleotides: TGCGCCAGCAGCCAGACAGGTGGAAATCAGCCCCAGCATTTT.

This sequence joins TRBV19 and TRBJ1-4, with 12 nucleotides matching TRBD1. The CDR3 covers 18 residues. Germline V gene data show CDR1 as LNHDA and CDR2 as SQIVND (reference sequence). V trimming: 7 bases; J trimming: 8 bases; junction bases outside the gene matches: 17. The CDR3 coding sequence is TGTGCCAGTAACGAACCGGGACAGGGGGCGCTGGGGTGGGAAAAACTGTTTTTT. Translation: CASNEPGQGALGWEKLFF.

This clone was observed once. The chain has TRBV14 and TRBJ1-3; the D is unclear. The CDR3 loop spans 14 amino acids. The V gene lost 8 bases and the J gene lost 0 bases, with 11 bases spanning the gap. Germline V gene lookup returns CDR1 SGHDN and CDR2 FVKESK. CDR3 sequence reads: CASFELNSGNTIYF. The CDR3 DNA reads TGTGCCAGCTTTGAACTGAACTCTGGAAACACCATATATTTT.

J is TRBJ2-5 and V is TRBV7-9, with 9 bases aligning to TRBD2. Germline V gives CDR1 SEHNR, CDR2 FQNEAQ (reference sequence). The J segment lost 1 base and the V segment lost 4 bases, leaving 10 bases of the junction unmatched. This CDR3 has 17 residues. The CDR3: CASSSYRSTSGQETQYF. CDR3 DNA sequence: TGTGCCAGCAGCTCCTACCGTTCGACTAGCGGCCAAGAGACCCAGTACTTC.

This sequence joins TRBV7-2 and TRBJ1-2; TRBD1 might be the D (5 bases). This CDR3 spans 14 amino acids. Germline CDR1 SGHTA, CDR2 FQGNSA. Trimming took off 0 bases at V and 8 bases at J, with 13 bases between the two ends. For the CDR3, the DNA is TGTGCCAGCAGCTTAGCGGCAGGGTCGGACGGCTACACCTTC. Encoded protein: CASSLAAGSDGYTF. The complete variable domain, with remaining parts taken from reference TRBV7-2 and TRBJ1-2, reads GAGVSQSPSNKVTEKGKDVELRCDPISGHTALYWYRQSLGQGLEFLIYFQGNSAPDKSGLPSDRFSAERTGGSVSTLTIQRTQQEDSAVYLCASSLAAGSDGYTFGSGTRLTVV.

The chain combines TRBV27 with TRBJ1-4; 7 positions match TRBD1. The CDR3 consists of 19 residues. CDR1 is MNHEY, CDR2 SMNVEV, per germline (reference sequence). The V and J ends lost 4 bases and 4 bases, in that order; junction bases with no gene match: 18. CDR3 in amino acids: CASSSRTGTSSFGNEKLFF. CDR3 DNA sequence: TGTGCCAGCAGTTCGAGGACAGGTACTTCGTCTTTCGGTAATGAAAAACTGTTTTTT.

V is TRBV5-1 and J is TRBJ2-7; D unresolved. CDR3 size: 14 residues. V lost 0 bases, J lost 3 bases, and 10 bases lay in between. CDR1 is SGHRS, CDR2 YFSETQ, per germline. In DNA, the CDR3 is TGCGCCAGCAGCTTGGACACGTACGACTACGAGCAGTACTTC. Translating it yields CASSLDTYDYEQYF.

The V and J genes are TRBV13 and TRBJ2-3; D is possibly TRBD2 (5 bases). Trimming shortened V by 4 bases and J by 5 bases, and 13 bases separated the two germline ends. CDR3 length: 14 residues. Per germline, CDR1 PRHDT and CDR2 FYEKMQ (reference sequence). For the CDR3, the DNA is TGTGCCAGCAGCTCCGGGATAGTTGGAGATACGCAGTATTTT. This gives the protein CASSSGIVGDTQYF.